This T cell receptor beta chain was recovered during a study of T cells in Graves' hyperthyroidism and ophthalmopathy. A remark on this clonotype: A read error may explain this, as a much larger clone is one base away. Because it lacks the conserved phenylalanine or tryptophan at the end, this CDR3 is likely a read error.

The CDR3 spans 15 residues. V shed 1 base and J shed 2 bases, with 11 bases lying between them. Germline V gene lookup returns CDR1 SGHAT and CDR2 FQNNGV. TCR beta CDR3 region amplification was performed from RNA transcripts. An initial round of RT-PCR targeting the TCR CDR3 relied on the HTBI primer set. Each CDR3 protein is one row after TCRdb ran MiXCR on the multiplex PCR reads. The profile covers about 460,000 distinct CDR3 sequences, with about 20% appearing a single time and under 55% taken by the ten largest. This TCR derives from a woman in her seventies with Graves' ophthalmopathy. Material: blood. The gene calls are TRBV11-2 and TRBJ2-5; D unresolved. The CDR3, as DNA: TGTGCCAGCAGCTTAGGGAACCAGGTTCAAGAGACCCAGTACCTC. This sequence encodes CASSLGNQVQETQYL.